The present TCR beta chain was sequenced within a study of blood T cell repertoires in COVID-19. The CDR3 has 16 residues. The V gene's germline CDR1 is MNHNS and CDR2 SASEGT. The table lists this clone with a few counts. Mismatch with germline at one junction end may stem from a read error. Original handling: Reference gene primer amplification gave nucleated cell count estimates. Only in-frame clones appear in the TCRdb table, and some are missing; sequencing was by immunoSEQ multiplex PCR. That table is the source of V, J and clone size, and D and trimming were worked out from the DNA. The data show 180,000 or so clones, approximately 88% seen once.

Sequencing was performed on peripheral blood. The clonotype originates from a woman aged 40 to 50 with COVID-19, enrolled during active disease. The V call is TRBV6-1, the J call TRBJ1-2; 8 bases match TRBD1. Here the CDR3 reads CASSQADRGGNYGYTF. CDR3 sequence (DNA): TGTGCCAGCAGTCAAGCTGACAGGGGAGGAAACTATGGCTACACCTTC.